The 12 T cell receptor beta chains below were found in one sample sequenced in a study of blood T cell repertoires in COVID-19. Profiled with immunoSEQ multiplex PCR; TCRdb holds only in-frame clones, not every one. The data show about 380,000 clones, roughly four fifths seen once. Sequencing was performed on peripheral blood. The source is a human donor with acute or convalescent COVID-19. The donor label of this sample is uncertain.

V gene TRBV6-5 combines with J gene TRBJ2-4; 7 bases align to TRBD1. Germline values: CDR1 MNHEY, CDR2 SVGAGI. This CDR3 spans 16 amino acids. The junction had 10 bases not matched to a gene; V was cut back by 0 bases and J by 8 bases. In DNA form, the CDR3 reads TGTGCCAGCAGTTACTCGGGAATCGGGACAGCCGACATTCAGTACTTC. This gives the protein CASSYSGIGTADIQYF.

This clone occurred a few times. CDR3 in DNA: TGCGCCAGCGGCCTCGGACTAGCGGGAGAAGGCGATGAGCAGTTCTTC. Amino acid sequence: CASGLGLAGEGDEQFF. The rearrangement links TRBV4-1 to TRBJ2-1, with 13 bases aligning to TRBD2. This CDR3 has 16 residues. Germline loops: CDR1 MGHRA, CDR2 YSYEKL. V gave up 8 bases and J gave up 8 bases; unmatched junction bases: 12.

The chain couples TRBV6-5 to TRBJ1-1; no reliable D call. The CDR3 is 13 residues long. V lost 6 bases, J lost 0 bases, and 8 bases lay in between. Germline V gene data show CDR1 as MNHEY and CDR2 as SVGAGI. The CDR3 DNA reads as TGTGCCAGCAGGCGTAAAGTGAACACTGAAGCTTTCTTT. Protein sequence: CASRRKVNTEAFF.

This chain joins TRBV29-1 and TRBJ2-7, with D maybe TRBD2 (6 bases). The CDR3 is 14 residues long. The germline V gene has CDR1 SQVTM and CDR2 ANQGSEA. Trimming took 4 bases from V and 6 from J, leaving 19 bases between them. CDR3 residues: CSVAGVARIGEQYF. CDR3 nucleotides: TGCAGCGTTGCGGGGGTGGCTAGAATCGGCGAGCAGTACTTC.

For this clone: Other nucleotide sequences from this sample produce the same CDR3. The chain is built from TRBV3-1 (or the pseudogene TRBV3-2) and TRBJ1-4, with D tentatively TRBD1 (6 bases). The CDR3 runs to 17 residues. Germline-derived CDR1 and CDR2 are LGHDT and YNNKEL (reference sequence). Trimming removed 4 bases at V and 0 bases at J, with 15 bases between. CDR3 amino acids: CASSPSGGLATNEKLFF. For the CDR3, the DNA is TGTGCCAGCAGCCCGTCCGGGGGGCTTGCAACTAATGAAAAACTGTTTTTT.

V usage is TRBV5-1 and J usage is TRBJ2-1, with a weak D call TRBD1 (5 bases). With 5 bases removed from V and 0 bases from J, the gap between germline ends came to 12 bases. Germline CDR1 and CDR2: SGHRS and YFSETQ. CDR3 length equals 15 residues. The CDR3 protein is CASSGAASSYNEQFF. In nucleotides, the CDR3 is TGCGCCAGCAGTGGGGCGGCTAGCTCCTACAATGAGCAGTTCTTC. Based on the CDR3 plus reference TRBV5-1 and TRBJ2-1, the full variable domain is KAGVTQTPRYLIKTRGQQVTLSCSPISGHRSVSWYQQTPGQGLQFLFEYFSETQRNKGNFPGRFSGRQFSNSRSEMNVSTLELGDSALYLCASSGAASSYNEQFFGPGTRLTVL.

J is TRBJ1-1 and V is TRBV19; 8 bases align to TRBD1. The CDR3 covers 14 residues. Germline assignment: CDR1 LNHDA and CDR2 SQIVND (reference sequence). The V segment lost 3 bases and the J segment 4 bases; nucleotides outside the gene matches: 4. In DNA form, the CDR3 reads TGTGCCAGTAGTATCAACACAGGGGGCACTGAAGCTTTCTTT. As protein: CASSINTGGTEAFF.

The chain links TRBV4-2 to TRBJ2-1; TRBD2 matches 9 bases. The junction had 8 bases not matched to a gene; V was cut back by 1 base and J by 7 bases. The CDR3 is made up of 16 amino acids. CDR1 is LGHNA and CDR2 is YNFKEQ in the germline V gene. The CDR3: CASSQASGNFLNEQFF. As DNA, the CDR3 is TGTGCCAGCAGCCAAGCTAGCGGGAACTTCCTTAATGAGCAGTTCTTC.

The rearrangement links TRBV7-8 to TRBJ2-7; 8 nucleotides align to TRBD1. This CDR3 region has 15 residues. Losses at the gene ends were 5 bases for V and 6 bases for J; bases not matched to a gene: 12. Per the germline V gene, CDR1 is SGHVS and CDR2 is FQNEAQ. The CDR3 nucleotides are TGTGCCAGCAGCCCTTTACCAGGGGGCCAAGGCGAGCAGTACTTC. The encoded protein is CASSPLPGGQGEQYF.

This chain joins TRBV5-4 and TRBJ1-4, with D possibly being TRBD1 (5 bases). The CDR3 totals 15 residues. The germline CDR1 and CDR2 sequences are SGHNT and YYREEE (reference sequence). V lost 4 bases to trimming and J lost 3 bases, with 13 bases between them. CDR3 sequence: CASSRGEWANEKLFF. DNA of the CDR3: TGTGCCAGCAGCCGGGGGGAGTGGGCTAATGAAAAACTGTTTTTT.

The V gene is TRBV12-1, the J gene TRBJ2-1; the table names TRBD1, a call not compared with the DNA. TRBV12-1 is reported as a pseudogene. The CDR3 totals 13 residues. CDR3 amino acids: CASRGQLRGEQFF. The CDR3 bases are TGTGCCAGCAGAGGACAACTCAGGGGTGAGCAGTTCTTC.

This clone was seen once. This sequence joins TRBV7-9 and TRBJ1-4, with 7 bases lining up with TRBD1. V was clipped by 3 bases and J by 11 bases; unmatched bases: 12. The germline CDR1 and CDR2 sequences are SEHNR and FQNEAQ (reference sequence). The CDR3 loop spans 15 amino acids. The CDR3 sequence: CASSFFPQGETKLFF. In nucleotides, the CDR3 is TGTGCCAGCAGCTTTTTCCCGCAGGGGGAAACTAAACTGTTTTTT. The full variable domain, in which reference TRBV7-9 and TRBJ1-4 provide the parts outside the CDR3, is DTGVSQNPRHKITKRGQNVTFRCDPISEHNRLYWYRQTLGQGPEFLTYFQNEAQLEKSRLLSDRFSAERPKGSFSTLEIQRTEQGDSAMYLCASSFFPQGETKLFFGSGTQLSVL.